One sample yielded the 18 T cell receptor beta chains listed below, sequenced in a study of vaccination and CD4 T cells after COVID-19. Antigens for these TCRs are unknown. An Oncomine TCR Beta short-read assay was used to sequence the DNA from cultured CD4+ T cells. TCRdb re-analysed the PCR reads in MiXCR, keeping a single row per CDR3 protein. The profile shows 9,500 to 15,000 distinct CDR3 sequences, 55% to 75% of them singletons. The treatment was: roughly 10-day PBMC culture with coronavirus spike peptide pools or control peptides (ViraFEST assay). The sequenced material came from CD4+ T cells from blood, cultured in vitro. All receptors derive from a human donor who had recovered from COVID-19.

In this sample, this clonotype turned up a few times. The chain links TRBV24-1 to TRBJ1-5, with D hard to call. V was clipped by 2 bases and J by 3 bases, with 7 bases between them. Per germline, CDR1 KGHDR and CDR2 SFDVKD. The length of the CDR3 is 14 residues. The CDR3 spells CATSDSNYNQPQHF. As DNA, the CDR3 is TGTGCCACCAGTGATTCTAACTACAATCAGCCCCAGCATTTT.

The V and J genes are TRBV7-2 and TRBJ2-7, with 10 positions matching TRBD2. Germline assignment: CDR1 SGHTA and CDR2 FQGNSA. Losses at the gene ends were 2 bases for V and 4 bases for J; bases not matched to a gene: 5. This CDR3 has 15 residues. The CDR3: CASSLSSGSRYEQYF. The CDR3 nucleotides are TGTGCCAGCAGCTTATCTAGCGGGAGCAGGTACGAGCAGTACTTC.

The chain combines TRBV20-1 with TRBJ2-7, with D maybe TRBD2 (6 bases). Trimming stripped 6 bases from V and 3 bases from J, with 18 bases between. Germline CDR1 DFQATT, CDR2 SNEGSKA (reference sequence). The CDR3 is made up of 14 amino acids. The CDR3 is CSAQYGGGYYEQYF. CDR3 coding DNA: TGCAGTGCCCAGTACGGGGGAGGTTACTACGAGCAGTACTTC.

This chain connects TRBV15 to TRBJ2-7; 7 bases fit TRBD1. Germline CDR1 and CDR2: LNHNV and YYDKDF (reference sequence). With V trimmed by 0 bases and J by 0 bases, 5 bases remained unmatched. This CDR3 comprises 16 residues. In DNA form, the CDR3 reads TGTGCCACCAGCAGAGATCTTGGGGACAGCTCCTACGAGCAGTACTTC. Protein: CATSRDLGDSSYEQYF. Together with reference TRBV15 and TRBJ2-7, the CDR3 gives the full variable domain: DAMVIQNPRYQVTQFGKPVTLSCSQTLNHNVMYWYQQKSSQAPKLLFHYYDKDFNNEADTPDNFQSRRPNTSFCFLDIRSPGLGDTAMYLCATSRDLGDSSYEQYFGPGTRLTVT.

This clonotype was counted between two and nine times. The DNA for the CDR3 is TGTGCCAGTAGTGTAAGGAGGGCAGGGGATCAGCCCCAGCATTTT. Protein product: CASSVRRAGDQPQHF. V usage is TRBV19 and J usage is TRBJ1-5; tentative D call: TRBD1 (6 bases). This CDR3 has 15 residues. Germline CDR1 is LNHDA and CDR2 is SQIVND (reference sequence). V shed 5 bases and J shed 5 bases, with 16 bases lying between them.

The chain uses TRBV20-1 and TRBJ1-2; TRBD1 matches 7 bases. Per the germline V gene, CDR1 is DFQATT and CDR2 is SNEGSKA (reference sequence). J lost 2 bases, V lost 2 bases, and 5 bases had no gene match. The CDR3 sequence is 14 residues long. CDR3 in DNA: TGCAGTGCTAGAATACCGACAGGGAACTATGGCTACACCTTC. This codes for CSARIPTGNYGYTF.

The chain has TRBV6-1 and TRBJ1-6, with 7 nucleotides matching TRBD1. The CDR3 has 16 residues. V was pared by 6 bases and J by 3 bases, with 8 bases of the junction left unmatched. Germline CDR1 MNHNS, CDR2 SASEGT. The CDR3 sequence: CASRGGTGLYNSPLHF. Here the CDR3 DNA reads TGTGCCAGCAGAGGGGGCACAGGCCTCTATAATTCACCCCTCCACTTT.

The genes are TRBV11-2 and TRBJ2-3; 7 bases line up with TRBD2. V trimming: 5 bases; J trimming: 0 bases; junction bases outside the gene matches: 2. In germline, CDR1 is SGHAT, CDR2 FQNNGV. This CDR3 is 14 amino acids long. CDR3 nucleotide sequence: TGTGCCAGCAGCGCACTAGCGAGCACAGATACGCAGTATTTT. Encoded protein: CASSALASTDTQYF.

This clonotype has more than one count but fewer than ten. The chain uses TRBV7-3 and TRBJ1-6; D gene uncertain. With 5 bases removed from V and 3 bases from J, the gap between germline ends came to 14 bases. Germline loops: CDR1 SGHTA, CDR2 FQGTGA. The CDR3 covers 16 residues. In DNA, the CDR3 is TGTGCCAGCAGCCCAGATGGACGGGTCTATAATTCACCCCTCCACTTT. Protein product: CASSPDGRVYNSPLHF. Complete variable domain (other parts from reference TRBV7-3 and TRBJ1-6): GAGVSQTPSNKVTEKGKYVELRCDPISGHTALYWYRQSLGQGPEFLIYFQGTGAADDSGLPNDRFFAVRPEGSVSTLKIQRTERGDSAVYLCASSPDGRVYNSPLHFGNGTRLTVT.

This clonotype was recorded a few times. The chain carries TRBV2 and TRBJ1-1, with D unclear. Germline values: CDR1 SNHLY, CDR2 FYNNEI. The V end lost 7 bases, the J end lost 5 bases, and 11 bases lay between the germline ends. CDR3 length: 12 amino acids. The chain's CDR3 is CASMYRRTEAFF. The DNA for the CDR3 is TGTGCCAGCATGTACAGACGGACTGAAGCTTTCTTT.

This clonotype was recorded a few times. V gene TRBV20-1 combines with J gene TRBJ1-5; D perhaps matches TRBD1 (5 bases). CDR1 is DFQATT and CDR2 is SNEGSKA in the germline V gene (reference sequence). Trimming stripped 3 bases from V and 6 bases from J, with 9 bases between. This CDR3 region has 12 residues. In DNA form, the CDR3 reads TGCAGTGCTAGGTGGGGGATTCAGCCCCAGCATTTT. Translated, it gives CSARWGIQPQHF.

CDR3 nucleotide sequence: TGTGCCAGCGCCTCCTGGACAGGCCCTCACACAGATACGCAGTATTTT. This codes for CASASWTGPHTDTQYF. The chain combines TRBV27 with TRBJ2-3, with TRBD1 matching 7 bases. The CDR3 consists of 16 residues. Germline V gene lookup returns CDR1 MNHEY and CDR2 SMNVEV (reference sequence). The V gene end was trimmed by 8 bases and the J gene end by 2 bases; junction bases not matched to a gene: 13.

J is TRBJ2-7 and V is TRBV2; 11 nucleotides match TRBD2. CDR3 size: 15 residues. Germline assignment: CDR1 SNHLY and CDR2 FYNNEI. Germline trimming cut 2 bases from V and 7 bases from J; bases unmatched to any gene: 7. CDR3 loop: CASSEIAGGLREQYF. CDR3 nucleotides: TGTGCCAGCAGTGAAATAGCGGGAGGGCTTCGGGAGCAGTACTTC.

The sample holds a few counts of this clonotype. The chain uses TRBV6-1 and TRBJ1-5; no definite D call. The length of the CDR3 is 14 residues. Trimming pared 9 bases from V and 3 bases from J, leaving 15 bases between. Germline CDR1 reads MNHNS; CDR2 reads SASEGT. The CDR3 region has the DNA TGTGCCAGTACTTCATCGGGGAACAATCAGCCCCAGCATTTT. It is translated as CASTSSGNNQPQHF.

The V call is TRBV20-1, the J call TRBJ1-5; no clear D gene. The germline V gene has CDR1 DFQATT and CDR2 SNEGSKA (reference sequence). The CDR3 has 16 residues. The V end was cut by 6 bases, the J end by 1 base, with 19 bases between. In nucleotides, the CDR3 is TGCAGTGCCCAGGCCATAACCGGGCGAAGCAATCAGCCCCAGCATTTT. Encoded protein: CSAQAITGRSNQPQHF.

The chain links TRBV7-2 to TRBJ2-7, with 14 positions matching TRBD2. V was pared by 5 bases and J by 5 bases, with 8 bases of the junction left unmatched. This CDR3 comprises 16 residues. CDR1 is SGHTA and CDR2 is FQGNSA in the germline V gene. The CDR3 bases are TGTGCCAGCAGCAAACGACTAGCGGGGGGGCCGGACGAGCAGTACTTC. Amino acids: CASSKRLAGGPDEQYF. The full variable domain, rest sourced from reference TRBV7-2 and TRBJ2-7, is GAGVSQSPSNKVTEKGKDVELRCDPISGHTALYWYRQSLGQGLEFLIYFQGNSAPDKSGLPSDRFSAERTGGSVSTLTIQRTQQEDSAVYLCASSKRLAGGPDEQYFGPGTRLTVT.

The rearrangement joins TRBV19 to TRBJ2-7; 8 bases map to TRBD2. Germline V lookup: CDR1 LNHDA, CDR2 SQIVND (reference sequence). The CDR3 is made up of 14 amino acids. V was clipped by 7 bases and J by 5 bases; unmatched bases: 10. The CDR3 is CASTGGQGSHEQYF. Here the CDR3 DNA reads TGTGCCAGTACGGGGGGGCAGGGGAGCCACGAGCAGTACTTC. Variable domain in full (rest from reference TRBV19 and TRBJ2-7): DGGITQSPKYLFRKEGQNVTLSCEQNLNHDAMYWYRQDPGQGLRLIYYSQIVNDFQKGDIAEGYSVSREKKESFPLTVTSAQKNPTAFYLCASTGGQGSHEQYFGPGTRLTVT.

The J gene is TRBJ2-2, the V gene TRBV6-1; perhaps TRBD2 as D (5 bases). The CDR3 extends over 13 amino acids. CDR1 and CDR2 (germline): MNHNS, SASEGT. The V end lost 5 bases, the J end lost 6 bases, and 10 bases lay between the germline ends. The CDR3 is CASSKVGAGELFF. CDR3 sequence (DNA): TGTGCCAGCAGTAAAGTCGGGGCCGGGGAGCTGTTTTTT.